Listed below are T cell receptor beta chains from one sample, sequenced in a study of T-cell reconstitution after alpha-beta-depleted transplantation in children. TCRdb reanalysed the PCR reads using MiXCR and keeps one entry per CDR3 protein. The sample includes 200,000 to 250,000 distinct CDR3 sequences, about a tenth of them seen just once. Sequencing used PBMCs, obtained before TCRalphabeta/CD19-depleted stem cell transplant. All receptors come from a child in the first two years of life with acute myeloid leukemia, due to receive a stem cell transplant. CDR3s include the opening cysteine and the closing phenylalanine or tryptophan. Each record gives: V gene, J gene, CDR3 length, D gene, clone size, CDR3 DNA, CDR3 protein. A D gene is named only where the DNA matches it firmly. Clone size is not always given. Where it is, it says once, few, many or a class for expanded clones.

V: TRBV6-2/TRBV6-3; J: TRBJ1-2; length: 15; D: NA; size: many; DNA: TGTGCCAGCAGTTACCCGTGGGAAGCTAACTATGGCTACACCTTC; CDR3: CASSYPWEANYGYTF
V: TRBV30; J: TRBJ1-2; length: 12; D: NA; size: few; DNA: TGTGCCTGGAGTGTATCTGGCTATGGCTACACCTTC; CDR3: CAWSVSGYGYTF
V: TRBV10-3; J: TRBJ2-4; length: 14; D: TRBD1; size: few; DNA: TGTGCCATCGGTCCGGGACAGGACAAAAACATTCAGTACTTC; CDR3: CAIGPGQDKNIQYF
V: TRBV12-3/TRBV12-4; J: TRBJ1-2; length: 13; D: NA; size: many; DNA: TGTGCCAGCAGTTTAGCAGGGAGCTATGGCTACACCTTC; CDR3: CASSLAGSYGYTF
V: TRBV12-3/TRBV12-4; J: TRBJ2-7; length: 14; D: NA; size: many; DNA: TGTGCCAGCAAGGGGGGACTAACTTCCTACGAGCAGTACTTC; CDR3: CASKGGLTSYEQYF
V: TRBV7-2; J: TRBJ2-3; length: 15; D: TRBD1; size: many; DNA: TGTGCCAGCAGCCCGGACAGGACATCCACAGATACGCAGTATTTT; CDR3: CASSPDRTSTDTQYF
V: TRBV12-3/TRBV12-4; J: TRBJ2-5; length: 15; D: TRBD2; size: many; DNA: TGTGCCAGCAGCGACGGACTAGCGGGGGAAGAGACCCAGTACTTC; CDR3: CASSDGLAGEETQYF
V: TRBV7-2; J: TRBJ2-7; length: 15; D: TRBD2; size: many; DNA: TGTGCCAGCAGCTTAGGCGGGAGGGCCTACAACGAGCAGTACTTC; CDR3: CASSLGGRAYNEQYF
V: TRBV29-1; J: TRBJ2-5; length: 12; D: NA; size: many; DNA: TGCAGCGCGGGACTCTCCCAAGAGACCCAGTACTTC; CDR3: CSAGLSQETQYF
V: TRBV11-3; J: TRBJ2-1; length: 18; D: TRBD2; size: many; DNA: TGTGCCAGCAGCTTAGGACTAGCGGGGAAGAAACGCTACAATGAGCAGTTCTTC; CDR3: CASSLGLAGKKRYNEQFF
V: TRBV5-8; J: TRBJ1-4; length: 15; D: TRBD1; size: many; DNA: TGTGCCAGCAGCCGCCCGGGGACAGTTAATGAAAAACTGTTTTTT; CDR3: CASSRPGTVNEKLFF
V: TRBV7-7; J: TRBJ2-2; length: 15; D: NA; size: many; DNA: TGTGCTAGCAGCCTCAGGGGGGGCGACTCCGGGGAGCTGTTTTTT; CDR3: CASSLRGGDSGELFF
V: TRBV6-2/TRBV6-3; J: TRBJ2-3; length: 16; D: TRBD2; size: many; DNA: TGTGCCAGCAGTCGGGGGTCTAGCGGGAAGAGGAATACGCAGTATTTT; CDR3: CASSRGSSGKRNTQYF
V: TRBV24-1; J: TRBJ2-2; length: 16; D: TRBD1; size: NA; DNA: TGTGCCACCAGTGACCGGGGACAGGTCAACACCGGGGAGCTGTTTTTT; CDR3: CATSDRGQVNTGELFF
V: TRBV19; J: TRBJ2-2; length: 15; D: TRBD2; size: many; DNA: TGTGCCAGTAGTGGACTAGCGGGAGCTACCGGGGAGCTGTTTTTT; CDR3: CASSGLAGATGELFF
V: TRBV3-1; J: TRBJ2-1; length: 13; D: TRBD2; size: many; DNA: TGTGCCAGCAGCCAAGCCCCTAGCGGGAATGAGTTCTTC; CDR3: CASSQAPSGNEFF
V: TRBV12-3/TRBV12-4; J: TRBJ2-7; length: 16; D: TRBD1; size: many; DNA: TGTGCCAGCAGCCCTACCGAGGGGGCCCCTCGGGACGAGCAGTACTTC; CDR3: CASSPTEGAPRDEQYF
V: TRBV7-3; J: TRBJ2-6; length: 21; D: TRBD1; size: NA; DNA: TGTGCCAGCAGCTTAAAGGCCTGGGGAACCCCGGGACAGGGGTGGTCCAACGTCCTGACTTTC; CDR3: CASSLKAWGTPGQGWSNVLTF
V: TRBV24-1; J: TRBJ2-1; length: 19; D: TRBD2; size: many; DNA: TGTGCCACCAGTGATTTCCGAGGACTAGCGGAGCCCTCCTACAATGAGCAGTTCTTC; CDR3: CATSDFRGLAEPSYNEQFF
V: TRBV5-1; J: TRBJ2-1; length: 15; D: TRBD2; size: many; DNA: TGCGCCAGCAGCTTGGTTGCGGGAGCCTACAATGAGCAGTTCTTC; CDR3: CASSLVAGAYNEQFF
V: TRBV20-1; J: TRBJ2-7; length: 14; D: NA; size: many; DNA: TGCAGTGCTAGCCGTGAGACGTGGGGAAACGAGCAGTACTTC; CDR3: CSASRETWGNEQYF
V: TRBV29-1; J: TRBJ1-1; length: 12; D: NA; size: many; DNA: TGCAGCGTTGGAGAGGGGAGGACTGAAGCTTTCTTT; CDR3: CSVGEGRTEAFF
V: TRBV7-2; J: TRBJ1-4; length: 11; D: NA; size: many; DNA: TGTGCCAGCAGCTTCAGTGAAAAACTGTTTTTT; CDR3: CASSFSEKLFF
V: TRBV6-5; J: TRBJ2-7; length: 14; D: NA; size: many; DNA: TGTGCCAGCACCCCACAGGAGTCCTCCTACGAGCAGTACTTC; CDR3: CASTPQESSYEQYF
V: TRBV7-2; J: TRBJ1-2; length: 15; D: NA; size: many; DNA: TGTGCCAGCAGCTTCCGACAGCGCCTTAACTATGGCTACACCTTC; CDR3: CASSFRQRLNYGYTF
V: TRBV6-6; J: TRBJ1-1; length: 13; D: NA; size: NA; DNA: TGTGCCAGCAGTCCGGAGAGTAACACTGAAGCTTTCTTT; CDR3: CASSPESNTEAFF
V: TRBV7-2; J: TRBJ1-1; length: 15; D: NA; size: many; DNA: TGTGCCAGCAGCTTAGGGGGCGAGTTAATTACTGAAGCTTTCTTT; CDR3: CASSLGGELITEAFF
V: TRBV18; J: TRBJ1-1; length: 14; D: NA; size: NA; DNA: TGTGCCAGCTCCCGACGACAAGAGAACACTGAAGCTTTCTTT; CDR3: CASSRRQENTEAFF
V: TRBV9; J: TRBJ2-5; length: 16; D: NA; size: NA; DNA: TGTACCAGCAGCGTAACCGGGGGGCCGTACCAAGAGACCCAGTACTTC; CDR3: CTSSVTGGPYQETQYF
V: TRBV2; J: TRBJ2-7; length: 15; D: TRBD1; size: many; DNA: TGTGCCAGCGGCCGGGACAGGGGGGACTCCTACGAGCAGTACTTC; CDR3: CASGRDRGDSYEQYF
V: TRBV12-3/TRBV12-4; J: TRBJ1-4; length: 15; D: TRBD1; size: many; DNA: TGTGCCAGCAGTTTAGCGGGACAGCAAAATGAAAAACTGTTTTTT; CDR3: CASSLAGQQNEKLFF
V: TRBV20-1; J: TRBJ1-2; length: 14; D: TRBD1; size: many; DNA: TGCAGTGCTAGCTGGACAGGGCAGGGGGATGGCTACACCTTC; CDR3: CSASWTGQGDGYTF
V: TRBV3-1; J: TRBJ1-5; length: 15; D: TRBD1; size: many; DNA: TGTGCCAGCAGCCAAGAGACAGGGGGCAATCAGCCCCAGCATTTT; CDR3: CASSQETGGNQPQHF
V: TRBV20-1; J: TRBJ1-2; length: 12; D: TRBD1; size: many; DNA: TGCAGTGCGGCGGACAGGGGCTGGGGCTACACCTTC; CDR3: CSAADRGWGYTF
V: TRBV20-1; J: TRBJ2-7; length: 10; D: NA; size: many; DNA: TGCAGTGGGAAGGGTAACGAGCAGTACTTC; CDR3: CSGKGNEQYF
V: TRBV20-1; J: TRBJ2-7; length: 15; D: NA; size: many; DNA: TGCAGTGCTAGAGATGGGGCATCCTTCTCCTACGAGCAGTACTTC; CDR3: CSARDGASFSYEQYF
V: TRBV20-1; J: TRBJ2-1; length: 14; D: TRBD2; size: few; DNA: TGCAGTGCCAGGGGACTAGTAGGATACAATGAGCAGTTCTTC; CDR3: CSARGLVGYNEQFF
V: TRBV9; J: TRBJ1-2; length: 15; D: NA; size: many; DNA: TGTGCCAGCAGCGTAGGGGTACAGCAGAACTATGGCTACACCTTC; CDR3: CASSVGVQQNYGYTF
V: TRBV10-3; J: TRBJ2-1; length: 17; D: TRBD2; size: NA; DNA: TGTGCCATCAGTGAGTCCGGTTCAGCGGGGGCTTGGTATGAGCAGTTCTTC; CDR3: CAISESGSAGAWYEQFF
V: TRBV6-1; J: TRBJ1-3; length: 15; D: NA; size: many; DNA: TGTGCCAGCAGTGAAGAGCTCCCCTCTGGAAACACCATATATTTT; CDR3: CASSEELPSGNTIYF
V: TRBV27; J: TRBJ1-1; length: 15; D: TRBD1; size: many; DNA: TGTGCCAGCAGTTTATCAGTAGGCGGGACAGAGAAAGCTTTCTTT; CDR3: CASSLSVGGTEKAFF
V: TRBV12-3/TRBV12-4; J: TRBJ2-1; length: 11; D: NA; size: many; DNA: TGTGCCAGCAGGGGGGTGCATGAGCAGTTCTTC; CDR3: CASRGVHEQFF
V: TRBV24-1; J: TRBJ2-7; length: 13; D: NA; size: many; DNA: TGTGCCACCAGTGATCCTCCTTGGGCCCAGCAGTACTTC; CDR3: CATSDPPWAQQYF
V: TRBV12-3/TRBV12-4; J: TRBJ1-3; length: 12; D: NA; size: many; DNA: TGTGCCAGCAGCAACAACGGGGGGACCATATATTTT; CDR3: CASSNNGGTIYF
V: TRBV5-1; J: TRBJ2-7; length: 15; D: NA; size: NA; DNA: TGCGCCAGCAGCTTGGGTGTGGGGACCCTCCGGGAGCAGTACTTC; CDR3: CASSLGVGTLREQYF
V: TRBV29-1; J: TRBJ1-4; length: 14; D: TRBD1; size: many; DNA: TGCAGCGTAACCAGACAGGGACATGGTGAAAAACTGTTTTTT; CDR3: CSVTRQGHGEKLFF
V: TRBV9; J: TRBJ2-1; length: 13; D: NA; size: many; DNA: TGTGCCAGCAGCGTAGATGTGGGCAATGAGCAGTTCTTC; CDR3: CASSVDVGNEQFF
V: TRBV5-1; J: TRBJ2-3; length: 12; D: NA; size: NA; DNA: TGCGCCAGCAGCGGAGAGCTCGATACGCAGTATTTT; CDR3: CASSGELDTQYF
V: TRBV5-1; J: TRBJ1-2; length: 14; D: NA; size: many; DNA: TGCGCCAGCAGCACACAGGGAGCTAACTATGGCTACACCTTC; CDR3: CASSTQGANYGYTF
V: TRBV5-1; J: TRBJ2-7; length: 14; D: NA; size: many; DNA: TGCGCCAGCAGCTTGGAGGGGGTAACCTACGAGCAGTACTTC; CDR3: CASSLEGVTYEQYF
V: TRBV27; J: TRBJ2-1; length: 15; D: NA; size: many; DNA: TGTGCCAGCAGCCCGGGCTATGGGACCTACAATGAGCAGTTCTTC; CDR3: CASSPGYGTYNEQFF
V: TRBV7-3; J: TRBJ2-7; length: 13; D: NA; size: many; DNA: TGTGCCAGCAGCTTAATCGCAGGCTACGAGCAGTACTTC; CDR3: CASSLIAGYEQYF
V: TRBV2; J: TRBJ1-2; length: 10; D: NA; size: NA; DNA: TGTGCCAGCCTTTTATATGGCTACACCTTC; CDR3: CASLLYGYTF
V: TRBV3-1; J: TRBJ2-7; length: 13; D: NA; size: many; DNA: TGTGCCAGCAGCCAAGATCCTCTCTACGAGCAGTACTTC; CDR3: CASSQDPLYEQYF
V: TRBV12-3/TRBV12-4; J: TRBJ2-1; length: 17; D: NA; size: NA; DNA: TGTGCCAGCAGTTTATCCCTAGCAGAGTCACGGAGGGGTGAGCAGTTCTTC; CDR3: CASSLSLAESRRGEQFF
V: TRBV5-1; J: TRBJ1-2; length: 15; D: NA; size: many; DNA: TGCGCCAGCAGCTTGGCCCCGGGACATGTTGGTGGCTACACCTTC; CDR3: CASSLAPGHVGGYTF
V: TRBV7-9; J: TRBJ2-1; length: 15; D: TRBD1; size: many; DNA: TGTGCCAGCAGACGAGGGGGCGAAGTATACAATGAGCAGTTCTTC; CDR3: CASRRGGEVYNEQFF
V: TRBV19; J: TRBJ1-1; length: 15; D: NA; size: many; DNA: TGTGCCAGTAGTATTTGGGGGGGTTTGGGCACTGAAGCTTTCTTT; CDR3: CASSIWGGLGTEAFF
V: TRBV20-1; J: TRBJ2-3; length: 14; D: TRBD2; size: many; DNA: TGCAGTGCTAATAGCGGGAGAGGCACAGATACGCAGTATTTT; CDR3: CSANSGRGTDTQYF